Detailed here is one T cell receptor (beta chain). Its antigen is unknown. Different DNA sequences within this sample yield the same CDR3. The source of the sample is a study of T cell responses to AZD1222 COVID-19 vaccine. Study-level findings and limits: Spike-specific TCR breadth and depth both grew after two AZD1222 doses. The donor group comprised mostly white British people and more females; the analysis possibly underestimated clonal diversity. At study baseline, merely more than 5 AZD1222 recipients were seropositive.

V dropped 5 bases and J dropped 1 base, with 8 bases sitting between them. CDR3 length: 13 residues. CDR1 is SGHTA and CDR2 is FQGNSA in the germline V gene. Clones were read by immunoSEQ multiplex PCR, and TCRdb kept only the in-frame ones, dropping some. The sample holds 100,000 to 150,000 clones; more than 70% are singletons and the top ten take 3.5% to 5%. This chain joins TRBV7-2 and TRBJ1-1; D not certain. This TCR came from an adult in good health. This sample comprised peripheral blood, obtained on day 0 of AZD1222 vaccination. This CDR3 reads CASSPTGNTEAFF. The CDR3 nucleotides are TGTGCCAGCAGCCCCACTGGGAACACTGAAGCTTTCTTT. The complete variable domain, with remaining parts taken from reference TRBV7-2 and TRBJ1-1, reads GAGVSQSPSNKVTEKGKDVELRCDPISGHTALYWYRQSLGQGLEFLIYFQGNSAPDKSGLPSDRFSAERTGGSVSTLTIQRTQQEDSAVYLCASSPTGNTEAFFGQGTRLTVV.